This TCR beta chain came from a study of shared clonotypes between healthy human individuals. CD8 cells classed as naive were CD45RO-negative and positively selected for CCR7, excluding terminally differentiated effector memory CD45RA+ cells. A note on this clone: Its antigen is not identified.

V lost 2 bases and J 1 base, leaving 19 bases between the germline ends. The CDR3 covers 18 residues. Germline V lookup: CDR1 SNHLY, CDR2 FYNNEI. General study findings and limits: Of the naive CD4 clonotypes, 4% to 5% were shared across a handful of donors. Sampling included only blood; tissue repertoires likely differ. Memory subsets had estimated richness that was generally smaller than that of naive subsets.

Profiled with immunoSEQ multiplex PCR; TCRdb holds only in-frame clones, not every one. The sample has about 2 million clones, 85% to 95% seen once. The TCR was taken from a man aged 18 to 29 in good health. Sequencing was done on a sample of naive CD8+ T cells sorted from blood. V and J are TRBV2 and TRBJ2-3, with D possibly being TRBD2 (6 bases). The CDR3 DNA sequence: TGTGCCAGCAGTGAATCAGATAGGTGGGGGGTTGGCACAGATACGCAGTATTTT. It yields the protein CASSESDRWGVGTDTQYF.